Following are 14 T cell receptor beta chains from one sample sequenced in a study of T cell responses to AZD1222 COVID-19 vaccine. Here immunoSEQ multiplex PCR was the method, and the copy in TCRdb shows in-frame clones only, minus some. Of roughly 100,000 clones in the sample, 92% were seen once. The sequencing here drew on peripheral blood, taken on day 0 of AZD1222 vaccination. Source of these receptors: an adult in good health.

CDR3 sequence: CSAYTSFGYTF. As DNA, the CDR3 is TGCAGTGCTTATACATCTTTTGGCTACACCTTC. This sequence joins TRBV20-1 and TRBJ1-2, with no clear D. V shed 5 bases and J shed 7 bases, with 11 bases lying between them. The CDR3 covers 11 residues. In germline, CDR1 is DFQATT, CDR2 SNEGSKA (reference sequence).

The rearrangement uses TRBV5-4 and TRBJ2-1; TRBD2 aligns across 11 bases. V shed 5 bases and J 3 bases; nucleotides not matched to a gene: 7. The CDR3 is 16 amino acids. Germline CDR1 and CDR2: SGHNT and YYREEE (reference sequence). CDR3 in amino acids: CASRPQLAGDYNEQFF. Written as DNA, the CDR3 is TGTGCCAGCAGACCACAACTAGCGGGAGACTACAATGAGCAGTTCTTC. Looking up the rest from reference TRBV5-4 and TRBJ2-1 gives the full variable domain: ETGVTQSPTHLIKTRGQQVTLRCSSQSGHNTVSWYQQALGQGPQFIFQYYREEENGRGNFPPRFSGLQFPNYSSELNVNALELDDSALYLCASRPQLAGDYNEQFFGPGTRLTVL.

The V and J genes are TRBV15 and TRBJ1-2, with TRBD1 matching 11 bases. Trimming took 0 bases from V and 7 from J; bases not matched to a gene: 7. The CDR3 is 16 amino acids. CDR1 and CDR2 (germline): LNHNV, YYDKDF (reference sequence). In DNA, the CDR3 is TGTGCCACCAGCAGAGACCGGACCGGGACAGGGGGTGGCTACACCTTC. It encodes CATSRDRTGTGGGYTF.

The chain couples TRBV7-2 to TRBJ1-1; possible D gene TRBD1, 6 bases. Germline loops: CDR1 SGHTA, CDR2 FQGNSA. This CDR3 is 12 amino acids long. Trimming left V 2 bases short and J 7 bases short, with 8 bases between. CDR3 DNA sequence: TGTGCCAGCAGCTTAAACAGGGATGAAGCTTTCTTT. This codes for CASSLNRDEAFF.

The V call is TRBV4-3, the J call TRBJ2-7, with a possible D match to TRBD1 (5 bases). The CDR3 length is 14 residues. With 0 bases removed from V and 2 bases from J, the gap between germline ends came to 8 bases. CDR1 and CDR2 (germline): LGHNA, YSLEER. CDR3 protein: CASSQDSRAYEQYF. The CDR3 DNA is TGCGCCAGCAGCCAAGATTCCAGGGCCTACGAGCAGTACTTC.

V and J are TRBV24-1 and TRBJ2-7, with 13 bases identical to TRBD2. J was trimmed by 9 bases and V by 4 bases; bases with no gene match: 8. This CDR3 contains 15 residues. From germline, CDR1 is KGHDR and CDR2 SFDVKD. DNA for the CDR3: TGTGCCACCAGTGAATCGACTAGCGGGGGGTTAGGGCAGTACTTC. It translates to CATSESTSGGLGQYF.

In DNA form, the CDR3 reads TGTGCCAGCAGCTTGGAAGGGGGCGCGTACAATGAGCAGTTCTTC. Residues: CASSLEGGAYNEQFF. The chain couples TRBV5-4 to TRBJ2-1; 7 bases line up with TRBD1. Germline CDR1 reads SGHNT; CDR2 reads YYREEE (reference sequence). The CDR3 has 15 amino acids. After removal of 0 bases from V and 4 bases from J, the junction contained 4 bases not matched to a gene.

This sequence joins TRBV6-6 and TRBJ1-2; D might be TRBD1 (6 bases). Germline CDR1 and CDR2: MNHNY and SVGAGI (reference sequence). Trimming removed 7 bases at V and 4 bases at J, with 16 bases between. The CDR3 extends over 14 amino acids. The CDR3 bases are TGTGCCAGCACCTCGCTTGGGGGCCCCTATGGCTACACCTTC. Its protein product is CASTSLGGPYGYTF.

This chain connects TRBV7-9 to TRBJ2-1; possibly TRBD1 or TRBD2 for D (5 bases each). The germline CDR1 and CDR2 sequences are SEHNR and FQNEAQ (reference sequence). The CDR3 spans 14 residues. Between the trimmed V and J ends, which lost 5 bases and 5 bases, there was a span of 13 bases. DNA for the CDR3: TGTGCCAGCAGCGACCCCGGGACCCACAATGAGCAGTTCTTC. This sequence encodes CASSDPGTHNEQFF.

The chain has TRBV7-2 and TRBJ2-1; unclear D gene. This CDR3 spans 15 amino acids. Trimming took 1 base from V and 12 from J, leaving 19 bases between them. CDR1 SGHTA and CDR2 FQGNSA come from the germline V gene. CDR3 in amino acids: CASSLVGSIINGQFF. CDR3 bases: TGTGCCAGCAGCTTAGTAGGTAGCATTATCAACGGGCAGTTCTTC.

This chain uses TRBV20-1 with TRBJ1-2; D is ambiguous. Germline lookup yields CDR1 DFQATT and CDR2 SNEGSKA (reference sequence). The CDR3 spans 11 residues. The CDR3: CSLEAHYGYTF. DNA of the CDR3: TGCAGCCTGGAGGCCCACTATGGCTACACCTTC.

This chain connects TRBV6-2 or TRBV6-3 to TRBJ1-5, with 7 bases lining up with TRBD1. CDR3 length: 15 residues. Looked up from germline, CDR1 is MNHEY and CDR2 is SVGEGT. V shed 5 bases, J shed 0 bases, and the junction held 4 bases outside the gene matches. CDR3 in amino acids: CASSGRDSSNQPQHF. CDR3 DNA: TGTGCCAGCAGTGGCCGGGACAGTAGCAATCAGCCCCAGCATTTT.

This sequence joins TRBV5-4 and TRBJ1-2; possibly TRBD1 for D (6 bases). The V and J ends lost 6 bases and 0 bases respectively, with 18 bases between them. The CDR3 contains 16 residues. Germline-derived CDR1 and CDR2 are SGHNT and YYREEE (reference sequence). CDR3 nucleotides: TGTGCCAGCACAAACGGGGGGCGAACCGCTAACTATGGCTACACCTTC. Its translation is CASTNGGRTANYGYTF.

The chain has TRBV2 and TRBJ2-1, with D unresolved. Trimming shortened V by 8 bases and J by 3 bases, and 2 bases separated the two germline ends. This CDR3 has 10 amino acids. Germline V gene data show CDR1 as SNHLY and CDR2 as FYNNEI. The CDR3 here is CASFYNEQFF. The DNA of the CDR3 is TGTGCCAGCTTCTACAATGAGCAGTTCTTC. Full variable domain (outside the CDR3, taken from reference TRBV2 and TRBJ2-1): EPEVTQTPSHQVTQMGQEVILRCVPISNHLYFYWYRQILGQKVEFLVSFYNNEISEKSEIFDDQFSVERPDGSNFTLKIRSTKLEDSAMYFCASFYNEQFFGPGTRLTVL.